This T cell receptor (beta chain) was sequenced in a study of CD8 T cells in ankylosing spondylitis. CDR3 size: 18 residues. Deletions cut 4 bases from V and 0 bases from J, with 19 bases between. The germline V gene encodes CDR1 SGHAT and CDR2 FQDESV (reference sequence). MiXCR, run by TCRdb on the 5' RACE reads, gives a single entry per CDR3 protein. In the table there are 750,000 to 850,000 distinct CDR3 sequences, 10% to 15% of which are singletons. Study results and caveats: Ankylosing spondylitis blood appeared to be characterized by a TCR beta motif of several highly homologous variants. Earlier studies detected some motif variants in reactive arthritis synovial fluid and blood.

This clonotype occurred a few times. Its antigen is not known. This chain uses TRBV11-1 with TRBJ2-1; no clear D. The sequencing input was blood, either unsorted or a sorted T cell fraction (not recorded which). This sequence originates from a male donor with ankylosing spondylitis. CDR3 sequence (DNA): TGTGCCAGCAGCTCGCAACCGTGGGCCGATAGCTCCTACAATGAGCAGTTCTTC. It encodes CASSSQPWADSSYNEQFF.